This is a list of T cell receptor beta chains from one sample in a study of identical twins. Each CDR3 protein is one row after TCRdb ran MiXCR on the 5' RACE reads. Among 250,000 to 300,000 distinct CDR3 sequences, 7.5% to 9.5% were seen once, and the ten largest hold roughly 7%. This same sample was also part of a study on yellow fever vaccine responses in identical twins.

What was sequenced was CD8+ T cells sorted from blood. These receptors all stem from a woman under 30 in good health. Both conserved end residues are part of each CDR3. D genes are given only for firm matches. Size is omitted from some rows. Given values are once, few, many or a class for expanded clones.

j_call: TRBJ2-2; clone_size: .; v_call: TRBV4-3; d_call: .; cdr3_aa: CASSFSSTAGELFF; cdr3_nt: TGCGCCAGCAGTTTCAGTTCTACGGCGGGGGAGCTGTTTTTT
j_call: TRBJ2-1; clone_size: few; v_call: TRBV29-1; d_call: TRBD2; cdr3_aa: CSVSGTSAVDEQFF; cdr3_nt: TGCAGCGTCTCCGGGACTAGCGCGGTGGATGAGCAGTTCTTC
j_call: TRBJ1-2; clone_size: few; v_call: TRBV29-1; d_call: TRBD1; cdr3_aa: CSGERQGLDGYTF; cdr3_nt: TGCAGCGGAGAAAGACAGGGCCTTGATGGCTACACCTTC
j_call: TRBJ2-3; clone_size: .; v_call: TRBV6-4; d_call: .; cdr3_aa: CASSEDPTHTDTQYF; cdr3_nt: TGTGCCAGCAGTGAGGATCCCACCCACACAGATACGCAGTATTTT
j_call: TRBJ2-1; clone_size: .; v_call: TRBV4-1; d_call: TRBD2; cdr3_aa: CASSQAGAPGDEQFF; cdr3_nt: TGCGCCAGCAGCCAGGCGGGAGCCCCGGGGGACGAGCAGTTCTTC
j_call: TRBJ2-5; clone_size: .; v_call: TRBV29-1; d_call: TRBD1; cdr3_aa: CSVPGQGVPETQYF; cdr3_nt: TGCAGCGTTCCGGGGCAGGGGGTCCCAGAGACCCAGTACTTC
j_call: TRBJ2-3; clone_size: few; v_call: TRBV27; d_call: .; cdr3_aa: CASSSGLAAVHTQYF; cdr3_nt: TGTGCCAGCAGTTCGGGGCTAGCCGCAGTTCATACGCAGTATTTT
j_call: TRBJ2-7; clone_size: .; v_call: TRBV5-6; d_call: TRBD1; cdr3_aa: CASSLPGQGNYEQYF; cdr3_nt: TGTGCCAGCAGCCTTCCGGGACAGGGAAACTACGAGCAGTACTTC
j_call: TRBJ2-3; clone_size: .; v_call: TRBV9; d_call: TRBD2; cdr3_aa: CASSVEIRAGGPLDTQYF; cdr3_nt: TGTGCCAGCAGCGTAGAGATCCGAGCGGGGGGGCCTCTAGATACGCAGTATTTT
j_call: TRBJ2-4; clone_size: many; v_call: TRBV15; d_call: .; cdr3_aa: CATSRDTPGNFKNIQYF; cdr3_nt: TGTGCCACCAGCAGAGATACTCCAGGGAATTTCAAAAACATTCAGTACTTC
j_call: TRBJ2-1; clone_size: few; v_call: TRBV7-9; d_call: .; cdr3_aa: CASRPRDSLKHNEQFF; cdr3_nt: TGTGCCAGCAGACCTAGGGACTCCCTAAAGCACAATGAGCAGTTCTTC
j_call: TRBJ1-2; clone_size: many; v_call: TRBV5-5; d_call: .; cdr3_aa: CASTPEGSGYGYTF; cdr3_nt: TGTGCCAGCACCCCGGAGGGGTCCGGCTATGGCTACACCTTC
j_call: TRBJ2-1; clone_size: .; v_call: TRBV24-1; d_call: TRBD2; cdr3_aa: CATSERGGDWNEQFF; cdr3_nt: TGTGCCACCAGTGAACGGGGGGGCGATTGGAATGAGCAGTTCTTC
j_call: TRBJ1-6; clone_size: many; v_call: TRBV7-9; d_call: .; cdr3_aa: CASSLTGSSPLHF; cdr3_nt: TGTGCCAGCAGCTTAACGGGGAGTTCACCCCTCCACTTT
j_call: TRBJ2-1; clone_size: few; v_call: TRBV19; d_call: TRBD1; cdr3_aa: CASSSTQGAYNEQFF; cdr3_nt: TGTGCCAGTAGTTCAACACAGGGGGCCTACAATGAGCAGTTCTTC
j_call: TRBJ2-7; clone_size: .; v_call: TRBV12-3/TRBV12-4; d_call: TRBD1; cdr3_aa: CASKLVRGTTDYEQYF; cdr3_nt: TGTGCCAGCAAGCTCGTCAGGGGGACAACAGACTACGAGCAGTACTTC
j_call: TRBJ2-7; clone_size: .; v_call: TRBV7-2; d_call: TRBD2; cdr3_aa: CASRPLAGDSYEQYF; cdr3_nt: TGTGCCAGCAGGCCACTAGCGGGGGACTCCTACGAGCAGTACTTC
j_call: TRBJ2-7; clone_size: .; v_call: TRBV27; d_call: .; cdr3_aa: CASSLSGDRLGSSYEQYF; cdr3_nt: TGTGCCAGCAGTTTATCCGGTGACAGACTAGGGAGCTCCTACGAGCAGTACTTC
j_call: TRBJ1-5; clone_size: many; v_call: TRBV12-3/TRBV12-4; d_call: .; cdr3_aa: CASSFAWVDNQPQHF; cdr3_nt: TGTGCCAGCAGTTTTGCGTGGGTCGACAATCAGCCCCAGCATTTT
j_call: TRBJ1-6; clone_size: few; v_call: TRBV21-1; d_call: .; cdr3_aa: CASSKGQGPGSYNSPLHF; cdr3_nt: TGTGCCAGCAGCAAGGGACAGGGCCCGGGCTCCTATAATTCACCCCTCCACTTT